This T cell receptor beta chain was captured in a study of blood T cell repertoires in COVID-19. Overall study: The study drew acute and convalescent COVID-19 samples from the United States, Italy and Spain. The analysed material was cDNA or gDNA that came from T cells, B-cell-depleted T cells, or PBMCs.

Data came from immunoSEQ multiplex PCR; TCRdb stores just in-frame clones and leaves some out. Seen here are tens of thousands of clones, 81% observed once, and the top ten hold roughly 4.8%. Seattle-derived patients entered the study during active infection and were followed longitudinally. This CDR3 contains 16 residues. The V and J ends lost 2 bases and 7 bases respectively, with 18 bases between them. Germline values: CDR1 SGHVS, CDR2 FQNEAQ. The sequence came from a man at least 80 years old with COVID-19, enrolled during active disease. This chain connects TRBV7-8 to TRBJ2-1, with D perhaps TRBD1 (5 bases). The sample comprised peripheral blood. DNA of the CDR3: TGTGCCAGCAGCTTACACAGGCTAGGGATAGGAAATGAGCAGTTCTTC. Its protein product is CASSLHRLGIGNEQFF. The whole variable domain, filled in from reference TRBV7-8 and TRBJ2-1, reads GAGVSQSPRYKVAKRGQDVALRCDPISGHVSLFWYQQALGQGPEFLTYFQNEAQLDKSGLPSDRFFAERPEGSVSTLKIQRTQQEDSAVYLCASSLHRLGIGNEQFFGPGTRLTVL.